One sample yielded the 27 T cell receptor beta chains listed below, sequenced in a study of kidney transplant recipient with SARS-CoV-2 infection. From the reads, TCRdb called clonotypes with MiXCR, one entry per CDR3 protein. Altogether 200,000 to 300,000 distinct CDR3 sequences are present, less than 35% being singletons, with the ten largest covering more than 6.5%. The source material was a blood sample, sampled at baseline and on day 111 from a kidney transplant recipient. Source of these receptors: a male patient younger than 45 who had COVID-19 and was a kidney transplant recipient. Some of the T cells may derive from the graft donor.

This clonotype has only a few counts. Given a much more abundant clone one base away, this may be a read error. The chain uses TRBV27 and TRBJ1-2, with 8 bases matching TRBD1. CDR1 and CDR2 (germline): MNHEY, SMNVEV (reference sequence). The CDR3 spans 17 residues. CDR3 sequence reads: CASSLSPGTGLRYDYTF. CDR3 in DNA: TGTGCCAGCAGTTTATCCCCCGGGACAGGCCTCCGATATGACTACACCTTC.

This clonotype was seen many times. The DNA of the CDR3 is TGTGCCAGCAGCCGAGCCGGGACAGGGAATCAGCCCCAGCATTTT. It is translated as CASSRAGTGNQPQHF. The V and J genes are TRBV21-1 and TRBJ1-5; TRBD1, as called in the table, went unchecked against the DNA. TRBV21-1 is classified as a pseudogene. This CDR3 has 15 amino acids.

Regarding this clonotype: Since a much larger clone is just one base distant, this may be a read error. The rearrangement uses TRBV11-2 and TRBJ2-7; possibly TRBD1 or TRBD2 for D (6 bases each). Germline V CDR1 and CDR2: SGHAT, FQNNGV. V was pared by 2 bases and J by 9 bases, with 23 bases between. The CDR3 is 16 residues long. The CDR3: CASSLRIKSGAGGQYF. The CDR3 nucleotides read TGTGCCAGCAGCTTAAGAATTAAATCGGGGGCTGGCGGGCAGTACTTC.

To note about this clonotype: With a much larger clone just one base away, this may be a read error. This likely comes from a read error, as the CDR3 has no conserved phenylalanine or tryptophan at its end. The CDR3 nucleotides are TGTGTCAGCAGTGAAAAGGACCCCCAAGAGACCCAGTACCTC. Its protein product is CVSSEKDPQETQYL. J is TRBJ2-5 and V is TRBV6-5; D gene unclear. Germline loops: CDR1 MNHEY, CDR2 SVGAGI. The CDR3 is 14 amino acids.

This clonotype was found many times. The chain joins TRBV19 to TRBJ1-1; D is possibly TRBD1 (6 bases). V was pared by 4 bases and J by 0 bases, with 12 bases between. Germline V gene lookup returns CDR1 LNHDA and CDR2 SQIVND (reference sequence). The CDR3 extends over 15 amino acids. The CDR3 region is CASSTPGHLNTEAFF. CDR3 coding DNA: TGTGCCAGTAGTACCCCGGGACACTTGAACACTGAAGCTTTCTTT.

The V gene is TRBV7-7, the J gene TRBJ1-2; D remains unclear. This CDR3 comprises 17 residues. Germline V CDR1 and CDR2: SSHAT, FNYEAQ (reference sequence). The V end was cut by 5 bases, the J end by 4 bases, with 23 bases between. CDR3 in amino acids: CASSVLNKCRKTYGYTF. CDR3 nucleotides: TGTGCCAGCAGCGTCCTAAATAAGTGCCGAAAGACCTATGGCTACACCTTC.

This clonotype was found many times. The CDR3 spells CASSCWLPISGLTGELFF. The CDR3 DNA reads TGTGCCAGCAGCTGTTGGCTTCCCATTTCAGGCTTGACCGGGGAGCTGTTTTTT. The rearrangement joins TRBV3-1 to TRBJ2-2; the D is unclear. V was cut by 5 bases and J by 5 bases, with 24 bases left in between. Germline loops: CDR1 LGHDT, CDR2 YNNKEL (reference sequence). The CDR3 consists of 18 residues. The variable domain in full, completed from reference TRBV3-1 and TRBJ2-2, reads DTAVSQTPKYLVTQMGNDKSIKCEQNLGHDTMYWYKQDSKKFLKIMFSYNNKELIINETVPNRFSPKSPDKAHLNLHINSLELGDSAVYFCASSCWLPISGLTGELFFGEGSRLTVL.

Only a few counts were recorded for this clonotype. CDR3: CASSYSRGVAAGELFF. For the CDR3, the DNA is TGTGCCAGCAGTTACTCTAGGGGGGTGGCCGCCGGGGAGCTGTTTTTT. This chain links TRBV6-2 or TRBV6-3 with TRBJ2-2; either TRBD1 or TRBD2 may fit D (6 bases each). Deletions cut 0 bases from V and 6 bases from J, with 14 bases between. This CDR3 contains 16 residues. Germline values: CDR1 MNHEY, CDR2 SVGEGT.

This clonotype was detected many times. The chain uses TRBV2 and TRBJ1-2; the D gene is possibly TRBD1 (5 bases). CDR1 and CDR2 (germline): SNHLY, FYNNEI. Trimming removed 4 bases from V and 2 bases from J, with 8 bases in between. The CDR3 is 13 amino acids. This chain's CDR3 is CASSGRGNYGYTF. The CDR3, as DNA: TGTGCCAGCAGTGGTCGGGGGAACTATGGCTACACCTTC.

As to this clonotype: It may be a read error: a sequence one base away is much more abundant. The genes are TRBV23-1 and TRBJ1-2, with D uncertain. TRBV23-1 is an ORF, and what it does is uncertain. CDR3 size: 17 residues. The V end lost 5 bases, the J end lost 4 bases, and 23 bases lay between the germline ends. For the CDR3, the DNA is TGCGCCAGCAGTTTCGAGGTGCTACGCAGAAAGATCTATGGCTACACCTTC. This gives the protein CASSFEVLRRKIYGYTF.

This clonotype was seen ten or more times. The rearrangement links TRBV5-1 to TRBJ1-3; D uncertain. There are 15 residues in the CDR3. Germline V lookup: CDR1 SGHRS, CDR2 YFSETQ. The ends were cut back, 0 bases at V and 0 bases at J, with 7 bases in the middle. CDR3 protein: CASSLDGTSGNTIYF. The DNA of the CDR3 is TGCGCCAGCAGCTTGGATGGTACCTCTGGAAACACCATATATTTT.

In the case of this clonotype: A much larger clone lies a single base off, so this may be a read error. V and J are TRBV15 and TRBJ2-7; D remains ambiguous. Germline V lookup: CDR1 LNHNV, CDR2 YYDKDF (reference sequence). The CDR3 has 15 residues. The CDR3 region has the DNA TGTACCACCAGCAGAGATATCGGCGGAACCTACGAGCAGTACTTC. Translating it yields CTTSRDIGGTYEQYF.

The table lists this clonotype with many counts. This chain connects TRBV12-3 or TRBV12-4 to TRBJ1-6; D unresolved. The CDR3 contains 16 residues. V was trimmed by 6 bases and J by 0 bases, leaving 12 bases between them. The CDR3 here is CASRKDGSSYNSPLHF. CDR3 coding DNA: TGTGCCAGCAGAAAGGACGGAAGCTCCTATAATTCACCCCTCCACTTT.

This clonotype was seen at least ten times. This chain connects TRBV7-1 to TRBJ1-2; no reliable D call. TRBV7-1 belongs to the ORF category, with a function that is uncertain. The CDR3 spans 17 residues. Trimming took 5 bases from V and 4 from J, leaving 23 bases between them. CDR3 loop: CASSLGLHEGKTYGYTF. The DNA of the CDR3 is TGTGCCAGCAGCCTGGGCCTTCACGAGGGAAAGACCTATGGCTACACCTTC.

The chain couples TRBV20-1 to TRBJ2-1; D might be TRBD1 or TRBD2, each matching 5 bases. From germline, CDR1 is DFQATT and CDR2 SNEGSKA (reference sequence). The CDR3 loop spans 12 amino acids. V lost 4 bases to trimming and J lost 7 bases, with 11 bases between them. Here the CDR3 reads CSAKGRVNEQFF. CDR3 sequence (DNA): TGCAGTGCTAAGGGACGGGTGAATGAGCAGTTCTTC.

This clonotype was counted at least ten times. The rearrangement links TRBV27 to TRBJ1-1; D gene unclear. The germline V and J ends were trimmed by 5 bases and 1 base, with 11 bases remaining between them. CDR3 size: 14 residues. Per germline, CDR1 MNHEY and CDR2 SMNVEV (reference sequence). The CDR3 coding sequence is TGTGCCAGCAGTCCGGCAGGAAGGAACACTGAAGCTTTCTTT. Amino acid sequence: CASSPAGRNTEAFF.

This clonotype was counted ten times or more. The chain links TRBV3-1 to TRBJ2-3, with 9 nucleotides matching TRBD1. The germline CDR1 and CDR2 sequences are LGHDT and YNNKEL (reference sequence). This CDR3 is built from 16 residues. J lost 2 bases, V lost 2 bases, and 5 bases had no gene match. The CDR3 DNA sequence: TGTGCCAGCAGCCAATCGGGACAGGGTGACACAGATACGCAGTATTTT. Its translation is CASSQSGQGDTDTQYF.

The CDR3 DNA reads as TGTGCCAGCAGTATGTCTGGTTACCGATGGAAGACCTATGGCTACACCTTC. Residues: CASSMSGYRWKTYGYTF. The rearrangement links TRBV2 to TRBJ1-2; no firm D call. Germline CDR1 SNHLY, CDR2 FYNNEI. CDR3 length: 17 amino acids. Between the trimmed V and J ends, which lost 5 bases and 4 bases, there was a span of 23 bases.

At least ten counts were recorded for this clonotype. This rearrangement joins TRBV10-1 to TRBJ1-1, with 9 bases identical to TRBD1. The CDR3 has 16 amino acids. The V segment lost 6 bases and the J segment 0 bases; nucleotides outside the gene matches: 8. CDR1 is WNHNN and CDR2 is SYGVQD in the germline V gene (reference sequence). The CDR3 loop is CASRTGTGWMNTEAFF. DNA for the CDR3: TGCGCCAGCAGGACGGGGACAGGGTGGATGAACACTGAAGCTTTCTTT.

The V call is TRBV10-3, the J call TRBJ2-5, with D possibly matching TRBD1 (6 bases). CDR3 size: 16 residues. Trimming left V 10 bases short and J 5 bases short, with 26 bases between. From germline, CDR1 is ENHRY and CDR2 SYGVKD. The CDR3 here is CATAISTGSDGETQYF. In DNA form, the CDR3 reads TGTGCCACCGCGATCTCGACAGGTTCGGACGGGGAGACCCAGTACTTC.

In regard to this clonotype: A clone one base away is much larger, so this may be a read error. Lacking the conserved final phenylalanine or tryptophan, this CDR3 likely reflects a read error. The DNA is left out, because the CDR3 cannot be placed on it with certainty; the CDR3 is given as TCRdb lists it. The chain's CDR3 is CASRDPATPRKTYGYTL. This chain connects TRBV12-2 to TRBJ1-2; the table's D call of TRBD1 was not tested on the DNA. TRBV12-2 is designated a pseudogene. Counting both end residues, the CDR3 totals 17 amino acids.

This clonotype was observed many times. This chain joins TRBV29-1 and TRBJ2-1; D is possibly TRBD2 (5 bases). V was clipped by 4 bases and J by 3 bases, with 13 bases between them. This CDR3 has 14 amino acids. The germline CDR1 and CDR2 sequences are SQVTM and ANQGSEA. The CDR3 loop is CSVVVERDYNEQFF. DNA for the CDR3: TGCAGCGTTGTAGTGGAGAGGGACTACAATGAGCAGTTCTTC.

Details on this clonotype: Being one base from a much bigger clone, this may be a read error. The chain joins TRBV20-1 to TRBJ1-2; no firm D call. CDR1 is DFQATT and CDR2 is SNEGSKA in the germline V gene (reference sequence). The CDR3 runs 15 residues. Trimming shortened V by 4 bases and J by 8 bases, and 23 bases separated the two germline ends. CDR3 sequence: CSATNQDEVAFGYTF. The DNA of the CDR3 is TGCAGTGCTACCAATCAAGATGAAGTTGCTTTCGGCTACACCTTC.

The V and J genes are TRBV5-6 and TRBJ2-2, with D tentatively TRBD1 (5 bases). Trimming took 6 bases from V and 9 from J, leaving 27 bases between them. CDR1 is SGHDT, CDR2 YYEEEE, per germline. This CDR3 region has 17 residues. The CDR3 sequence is CASNSTSRQRLTRELFF. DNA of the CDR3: TGTGCCAGCAACTCGACCTCTCGACAGAGACTGACCAGGGAGCTGTTTTTT.

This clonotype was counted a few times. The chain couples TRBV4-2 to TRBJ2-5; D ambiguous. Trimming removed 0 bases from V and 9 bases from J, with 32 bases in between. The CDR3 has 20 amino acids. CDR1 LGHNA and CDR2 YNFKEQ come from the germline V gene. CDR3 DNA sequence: TGTGCCAGCAGCCAAGAGAAATCGACGTACGTAACAGCTTTAAGAGAACCCCAGTACTTC. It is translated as CASSQEKSTYVTALREPQYF.

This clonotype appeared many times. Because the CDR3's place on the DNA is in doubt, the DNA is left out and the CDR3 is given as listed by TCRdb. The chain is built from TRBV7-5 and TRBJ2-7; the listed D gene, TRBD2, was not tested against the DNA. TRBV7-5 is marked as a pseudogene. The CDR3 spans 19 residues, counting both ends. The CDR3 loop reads CISVSEAHGLAESSYEQYF.

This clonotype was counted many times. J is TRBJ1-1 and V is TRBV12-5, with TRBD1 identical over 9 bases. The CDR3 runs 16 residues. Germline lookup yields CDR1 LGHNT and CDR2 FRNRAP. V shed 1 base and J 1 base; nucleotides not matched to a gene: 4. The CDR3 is CASGLATGGANTEAFF. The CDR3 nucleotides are TGTGCTAGTGGTTTGGCGACAGGGGGGGCGAACACTGAAGCTTTCTTT. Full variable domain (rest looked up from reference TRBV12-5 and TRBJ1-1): DARVTQTPRHKVTEMGQEVTMRCQPILGHNTVFWYRQTMMQGLELLAYFRNRAPLDDSGMPKDRFSAEMPDATLATLKIQPSEPRDSAVYFCASGLATGGANTEAFFGQGTRLTVV.